This passage covers 5 T cell receptor beta chains from one sample sequenced in a study of T cell changes during pregnancy in multiple sclerosis. Assay used: immunoSEQ multiplex PCR; TCRdb lists only in-frame clones, some missing. This sample carries around 75,000 clones, more than 80% of them seen once, and the ten largest clones take about 0.9%. The material sequenced was peripheral blood, taken in the first trimester of pregnancy. All receptors derive from a female donor in good health, enrolled as a control in a pregnancy study.

V usage is TRBV7-6 and J usage is TRBJ1-5, with D perhaps matching TRBD1 (6 bases). The CDR3 is 14 residues long. V was pared by 1 base and J by 5 bases, with 9 bases between. CDR1 and CDR2 from the germline V gene are SGHVS and FNYEAQ. Written as DNA, the CDR3 is TGTGCCAGCAGCTTAGAGGGGGGGGATCAGCCCCAGCATTTT. It codes for CASSLEGGDQPQHF.

The chain joins TRBV14 to TRBJ2-7; 10 bases align to TRBD2. CDR3 length: 15 amino acids. The V and J ends lost 1 base and 6 bases, in that order; junction bases with no gene match: 6. Germline V CDR1 and CDR2: SGHDN, FVKESK. For the CDR3, the DNA is TGTGCCAGCAGCCAAGTGGCTAGCGGGAGACTCGAGCAGTACTTC. Its protein product is CASSQVASGRLEQYF.

The V call is TRBV28, the J call TRBJ2-5; the D gene is possibly TRBD1 (5 bases). This CDR3 is built from 16 residues. The germline CDR1 and CDR2 sequences are MDHEN and SYDVKM. Trimming took off 5 bases at V and 2 bases at J, with 18 bases between the two ends. The CDR3 DNA sequence: TGTGCCAGCAGTCTAGGGGTGGGTGGTCATCAAGAGACCCAGTACTTC. Translated: CASSLGVGGHQETQYF.

This rearrangement joins TRBV14 to TRBJ2-5; D call uncertain. Trimming removed 4 bases from V and 8 bases from J, with 8 bases in between. The CDR3 runs to 11 residues. Germline V CDR1 and CDR2: SGHDN, FVKESK. CDR3 amino acids: CASSPLSTQYF. The CDR3 DNA reads as TGTGCCAGCAGCCCCCTATCAACCCAGTACTTC. Filled out from reference TRBV14 and TRBJ2-5, the complete variable domain reads EAGVTQFPSHSVIEKGQTVTLRCDPISGHDNLYWYRRVMGKEIKFLLHFVKESKQDESGMPNNRFLAERTGGTYSTLKVQPAELEDSGVYFCASSPLSTQYFGPGTRLLVL.

The chain carries TRBV4-3 and TRBJ2-5; TRBD1 aligns across 8 bases. The CDR3 extends over 15 amino acids. Germline V lookup: CDR1 LGHNA, CDR2 YSLEER. The V gene end was trimmed by 0 bases and the J gene end by 2 bases; junction bases not matched to a gene: 2. The CDR3 region has the DNA TGCGCCAGCAGCCAAGAACGGACAGGGCAAGAGACCCAGTACTTC. It encodes CASSQERTGQETQYF.